This T cell receptor beta chain emerged from a study of shared clonotypes between healthy human individuals. Naive CD8 cells lacked CD45RO and underwent positive selection for CCR7, leaving out terminally differentiated effector memory CD45RA+ cells. With 5 bases clipped from V and 6 bases from J, the junction kept 4 bases outside the gene matches. Germline CDR1 and CDR2: SGHAT and FQNNGV. This CDR3 has 15 residues. The assay was immunoSEQ multiplex PCR, and TCRdb's table has in-frame clones only and misses some. The sample lists more than 2 million clones, roughly 95% occurring once. The specimen sequenced was naive CD8+ T cells from PBMCs. This chain joins TRBV11-2 and TRBJ2-1; 13 nucleotides line up with TRBD2. The TCR was taken from a man between 18 and 35 years old in good health. Some clones in this sample may be carry-over from other donors' samples. CDR3 DNA sequence: TGTGCCAGCAGCCCCCGGACTAGCGGGGGCAATGAGCAGTTCTTC. Its translation: CASSPRTSGGNEQFF. Complete variable domain (other parts from reference TRBV11-2 and TRBJ2-1): EAGVAQSPRYKIIEKRQSVAFWCNPISGHATLYWYQQILGQGPKLLIQFQNNGVVDDSQLPKDRFSAERLKGVDSTLKIQPAKLEDSAVYLCASSPRTSGGNEQFFGPGTRLTVL.